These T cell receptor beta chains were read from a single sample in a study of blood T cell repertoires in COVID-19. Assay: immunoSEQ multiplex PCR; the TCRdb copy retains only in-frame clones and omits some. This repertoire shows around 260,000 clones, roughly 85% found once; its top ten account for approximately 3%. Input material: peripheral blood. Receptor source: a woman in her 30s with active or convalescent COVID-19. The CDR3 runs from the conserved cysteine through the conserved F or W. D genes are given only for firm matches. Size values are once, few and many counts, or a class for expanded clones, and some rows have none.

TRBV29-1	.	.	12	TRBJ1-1	TGCAGCGTTGAATTGCCAGGCACTGAAGCTTTCTTT	CSVELPGTEAFF
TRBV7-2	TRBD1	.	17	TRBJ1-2	TGTGCCAGCAGCTTAAGGCGGCCCTTGGGACAGTCCTATGGCTACACCTTC	CASSLRRPLGQSYGYTF
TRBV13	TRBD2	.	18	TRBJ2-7	TGTGCCAGCAGCTTAGGCCTCGGCGGGGGGCATCTCTCCTACGAGCAGTACTTC	CASSLGLGGGHLSYEQYF
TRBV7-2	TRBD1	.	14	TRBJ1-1	TGTGCCAGCAGCAGACGACAGGGACGGGCTGAAGCTTTCTTT	CASSRRQGRAEAFF
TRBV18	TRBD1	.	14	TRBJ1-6	TGTGCCAGCTCCGACAGGGGGCAGAATTCACCCCTCCACTTT	CASSDRGQNSPLHF
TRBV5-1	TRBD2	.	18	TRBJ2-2	TGCGCCAGCAGCTCAAAAGCCGGGACTAGCGGGTTCACCGGGGAGCTGTTTTTT	CASSSKAGTSGFTGELFF
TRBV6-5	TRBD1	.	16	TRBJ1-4	TGTGCCAGCAGTTTCCCGCCTGGGACAGCTAATGAAAAACTGTTTTTT	CASSFPPGTANEKLFF
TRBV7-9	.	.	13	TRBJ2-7	TGTGCCAGCAGCTTAATTCCGGGATCCGAGCAGTACTTC	CASSLIPGSEQYF
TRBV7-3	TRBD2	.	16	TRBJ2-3	TGTGCCAGCAGCTTACGATTAGCGGGACCCACAGATACGCAGTATTTT	CASSLRLAGPTDTQYF
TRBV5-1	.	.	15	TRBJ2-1	TGCGCCAGCAGCTTGGATCTGTTAAAGCACAATGAGCAGTTCTTC	CASSLDLLKHNEQFF
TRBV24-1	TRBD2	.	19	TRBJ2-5	TGTGCCACCAGTGACCCCGGGACTAGCGGGGGCCCGAAGGAAGGGACCCAGTACTTC	CATSDPGTSGGPKEGTQYF
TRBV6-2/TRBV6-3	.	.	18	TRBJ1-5	TGTGCCAGCAGTTACTCCCTGGGGTTCCGGGGTAACAATCAGCCCCAGCATTTT	CASSYSLGFRGNNQPQHF
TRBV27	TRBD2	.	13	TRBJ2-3	TGTGCCACCGTCGGGGGGAGGGCAGATACGCAGTATTTT	CATVGGRADTQYF
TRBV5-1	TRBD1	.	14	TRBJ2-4	TGCGCCAGCAGCTCTGGGCAGGGGGTTGACATTCAGTACTTC	CASSSGQGVDIQYF
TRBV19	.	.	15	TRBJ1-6	TGTGCCAGTACCCTTATTCGGGGATTCAATTCACCCCTCCACTTT	CASTLIRGFNSPLHF
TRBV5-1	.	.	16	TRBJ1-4	TGCGCCAGCACAGGACAGTCGAGTGCAACTAATGAAAAACTGTTTTTT	CASTGQSSATNEKLFF
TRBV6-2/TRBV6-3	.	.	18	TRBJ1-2	TGTGCCAGCAGTGACTCAGGAGCCAGGGGTCCTTATTACTATGGCTACACCTTC	CASSDSGARGPYYYGYTF
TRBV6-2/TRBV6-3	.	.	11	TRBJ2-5	TGTGCCAGCAGTTCTCAAGAGACCCAGTACTTC	CASSSQETQYF
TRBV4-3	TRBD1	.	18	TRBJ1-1	TGCGCCAGCAGCCAAGATCTGGGACAGGCTATTTTCAACACTGAAGCTTTCTTT	CASSQDLGQAIFNTEAFF
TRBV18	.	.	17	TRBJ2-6	TGTGCCAGCTCACCGCAACAGGGTAGATCTGGGGCCAACGTCCTGACTTTC	CASSPQQGRSGANVLTF
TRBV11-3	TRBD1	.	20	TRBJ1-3	TGTGCCAGCAGCTACTCCCTACAGGGGGATAAGGGGGTTGCTGGAAACACCATATATTTT	CASSYSLQGDKGVAGNTIYF
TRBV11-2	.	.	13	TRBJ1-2	TGTGCCAGCAGTGGAGGGTTTAACTATGGCTACACCTTC	CASSGGFNYGYTF
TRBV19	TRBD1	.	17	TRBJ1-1	TGTGCCAGTTATAGGCAGGGGGCTTCCCCCGGTGACACTGAAGCTTTCTTT	CASYRQGASPGDTEAFF
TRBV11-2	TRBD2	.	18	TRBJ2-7	TGTGCCAGCAGCTCGTTACGTTCCCGGGGCGGGGGGGCCCACGAGCAGTACTTC	CASSSLRSRGGGAHEQYF
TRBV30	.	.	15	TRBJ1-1	TGTGCCTGGAGAGAATCAGGGGCTCCAAGGACTGAAGCTTTCTTT	CAWRESGAPRTEAFF
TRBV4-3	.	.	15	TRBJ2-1	TGCGCCAGCAGCTTGCTGTCGGAGGGAGGAAGTGAGCAGTTCTTC	CASSLLSEGGSEQFF
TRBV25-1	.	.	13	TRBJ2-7	TGTGCCAGCAGTGACCCCCTCCGGTCCGAGCAGTACTTC	CASSDPLRSEQYF
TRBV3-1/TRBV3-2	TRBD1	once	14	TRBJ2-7	TGTGCCAGCAGCGGCCGGGACAGGCGCTACGAGCAGTACTTC	CASSGRDRRYEQYF
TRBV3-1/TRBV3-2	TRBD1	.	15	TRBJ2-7	TGTGCCAGCAGCCCCCGGACAGGGGGTCACTACGAGCAGTACTTC	CASSPRTGGHYEQYF
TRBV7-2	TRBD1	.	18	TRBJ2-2	TGTGCCAGCAGCACCCCAACGGGACAGTTCGCGAACACCGGGGAGCTGTTTTTT	CASSTPTGQFANTGELFF